This entry concerns a single T cell receptor (beta chain). Antigen unknown. The data derive from a study of cytomegalovirus exposure and HLA in healthy donors. Study-wide results and caveats: It was assumed in the presence/absence analyses that sequencing depth was roughly uniform across donors.

Donors were nominally healthy when sampled, though unrecorded immune exposures were likely. 13 Jbeta primers and 60 Vbeta primers were used for the PCR. Here immunoSEQ multiplex PCR was the method, and the copy in TCRdb shows in-frame clones only, minus some. The sample table includes approximately 190,000 clones. The V end was cut by 1 base, the J end by 0 bases, with 12 bases between. Per germline, CDR1 SEHNR and CDR2 FQNEAQ (reference sequence). CDR3 length: 16 amino acids. What was sequenced was PBMCs. The TCR was taken from a man aged 25 to 40 in good health and CMV-seronegative. The chain employs TRBV7-9 and TRBJ1-1, with D possibly TRBD1 on 6 matching bases. The chain's CDR3 is CASSLGLTGMNTEAFF. The DNA for the CDR3 is TGTGCCAGCAGCTTAGGCTTGACAGGTATGAACACTGAAGCTTTCTTT. The complete variable domain, with remaining parts taken from reference TRBV7-9 and TRBJ1-1, reads DTGVSQNPRHKITKRGQNVTFRCDPISEHNRLYWYRQTLGQGPEFLTYFQNEAQLEKSRLLSDRFSAERPKGSFSTLEIQRTEQGDSAMYLCASSLGLTGMNTEAFFGQGTRLTVV.